Shown below are 4 T cell receptor beta chains from a single sample sequenced in a study of T cell responses to AZD1222 COVID-19 vaccine. Only in-frame clones appear in the TCRdb table, and some are missing; sequencing was by immunoSEQ multiplex PCR. The sample contains over 100,000 clones, around 87% of which appear only once. The sequenced sample was peripheral blood, obtained on day 0 of AZD1222 vaccination. The receptors shown here come from an adult in good health.

The V and J genes are TRBV5-6 and TRBJ2-1; a weak D match, TRBD2 (5 bases). V lost 0 bases and J lost 0, with 13 bases in between. Germline CDR1 and CDR2: SGHDT and YYEEEE. This CDR3 is 17 amino acids long. CDR3 region: CASSLGFSGSSYNEQFF. Here the CDR3 DNA reads TGTGCCAGCAGCTTGGGTTTTTCGGGGAGCTCCTACAATGAGCAGTTCTTC.

The rearrangement links TRBV5-1 to TRBJ1-2; 11 bases are shared with TRBD1. Germline CDR1 SGHRS, CDR2 YFSETQ. The V gene end was trimmed by 4 bases and the J gene end by 6 bases; junction bases not matched to a gene: 5. The CDR3 spans 14 residues. The CDR3 is CASSTDRGLNGYTF. The CDR3 DNA follows: TGCGCCAGCAGCACGGACAGGGGGCTAAATGGCTACACCTTC.

The chain combines TRBV6-5 with TRBJ2-7; tentative D call: TRBD1 (5 bases). V lost 6 bases to trimming and J lost 3 bases, with 12 bases between them. The germline gives CDR1 MNHEY, CDR2 SVGAGI. The CDR3 totals 13 residues. In nucleotides, the CDR3 is TGTGCCAGCAGCCGACAGACAGACTACGAGCAGTACTTC. It yields the protein CASSRQTDYEQYF.

V gene TRBV28 combines with J gene TRBJ1-3; D gene ambiguous. This CDR3 has 15 residues. V dropped 5 bases and J dropped 0 bases, with 11 bases sitting between them. CDR1 is MDHEN, CDR2 SYDVKM, per germline. The CDR3 DNA reads as TGTGCCAGCAGTGAATCAGGAGCCTCTGGAAACACCATATATTTT. Its translation: CASSESGASGNTIYF.